This TCR beta chain was identified in a study of blood T cells in healthy people across ages. Trimming took off 1 base at V and 4 bases at J, with 10 bases between the two ends. Germline CDR1 reads LGHDT; CDR2 reads YNNKEL (reference sequence). The CDR3 extends over 14 amino acids. A sample-barcoded 5' primer and a J-beta primer mix were used in a second PCR of roughly 7 to 11 cycles. MiXCR, run by TCRdb on the 5' RACE reads, gives a single entry per CDR3 protein. Among 1 million to 1.2 million distinct CDR3 sequences listed, around two fifths were seen once. This clonotype was obtained from a man between 18 and 29 years old in good health. Sequencing was done on a sample of blood. The chain uses TRBV3-1 and TRBJ1-2; maybe TRBD1 (5 bases). CDR3 region: CASSQGAGTYGYTF. In nucleotides, the CDR3 is TGTGCCAGCAGCCAAGGAGCAGGGACCTATGGCTACACCTTC.